This T cell receptor (beta chain) was sequenced in a study of blood T cell repertoires in COVID-19. Turning to the study itself: The analysed material was cDNA or gDNA that came from T cells, B-cell-depleted T cells, or PBMCs.

CDR1 and CDR2 (germline): SNHLY, FYNNEI. V was shortened by 11 bases and J by 4 bases, with 18 bases between the two germline ends. The CDR3 is 14 residues long. In the original workflow: Reference gene primer amplification yielded estimated nucleated cell counts. Method: immunoSEQ multiplex PCR; TCRdb's copy keeps in-frame clones and lacks some. D and trimming were read from the DNA, whereas the V and J calls and clone size are those reported in that table. The sample shows more than 85,000 clones, roughly four fifths of them seen only once. The sequenced sample was peripheral blood. This chain uses TRBV2 with TRBJ1-3, with D perhaps TRBD1 (5 bases). The TCR originated in a woman aged 55-69 years with acute or convalescent COVID-19. CDR3 DNA sequence: TGTGCCGCAGGCTACAGACAGCCCGGAAACACCATATATTTT. This translates into CAAGYRQPGNTIYF.